Below, one T cell receptor beta chain is given with its context. Its antigen remains unidentified. The sample belongs to a study of follicular helper T cells after annual influenza vaccination. Assay used: immunoSEQ multiplex PCR; TCRdb lists only in-frame clones, some missing. The sample has more than 13,000 clones, about 77% seen once. The time point was: 2015-2016 season, pre-vaccination. Donors were community-dwelling with no influenza vaccine in the prior 6 months. The V gene lost 0 bases and the J gene lost 15 bases, with 12 bases spanning the gap. From germline, CDR1 is LGHNA and CDR2 YNFKEQ. The CDR3 extends over 12 amino acids. The study's findings and limits: Day 7 ICOS+CD38+ clones later appeared mostly in ICOS-CD38- cTfh. Recurrent ICOS+CD38+ cTfh clonotypes included tetramer and AIM influenza-specific ones.

The chain recombines TRBV4-2 with TRBJ2-1; D gene unclear. The starting material was CXCR5- memory CD4+ T cells sorted from blood, obtained on the day of influenza vaccination. The receptor's source is an adult who received the influenza vaccine. The DNA for the CDR3 is TGTGCCAGCAGCCAAGAAGGAAATAGGCCGTTCTTC. Translating gives CASSQEGNRPFF.